This T cell receptor beta chain is drawn from a study of Graves' ophthalmopathy and Graves' hyperthyroidism. Study-wide findings and caveats: Thyroid clonotypes that were expanded above 0.001 frequency mostly also appeared in blood.

This CDR3 contains 14 residues. The V gene end was trimmed by 3 bases and the J gene end by 6 bases; junction bases not matched to a gene: 6. RNA transcripts served as template for amplifying TCR beta CDR3 sequences. HTBI primers primed a first-round RT-PCR, and a second-round multiplex PCR followed. One entry per CDR3 protein, called by TCRdb with MiXCR from the multiplex PCR reads. The sample yields hundreds of thousands of distinct CDR3 sequences, approximately 21% seen once. The stable label applied to hyperthyroidism with no ophthalmopathy within 18 months of follow-up. Among the hyperthyroidism patients, all were newly diagnosed, aged 18 to 65, with under 2 months' duration. Exclusion criteria comprised other autoimmune diseases, uncontrolled infections, pregnancy or lactation in patients. Details on this clonotype: The antigen is undetermined.

This clonotype was obtained from a woman in her late teens or twenties with stable Graves' hyperthyroidism. The sample consisted of peripheral blood. The chain couples TRBV12-3 or TRBV12-4 to TRBJ2-7, with 9 bases identical to TRBD2. The CDR3 here is CASSFWLAGLEQYF. CDR3 bases: TGTGCCAGCAGTTTTTGGCTAGCGGGGCTCGAGCAGTACTTC.